This TCR beta chain derives from a study of cytomegalovirus exposure and HLA in healthy donors. Study background: A later analysis reported the 90 to 150 validation repertoires used the same platform as the roughly 700 first-cohort repertoires.

Concerning this clone itself: What it binds is unknown.

Study conclusions and caveats: It was confirmed in vitro that a few of the CMV-associated chains were specific for CMV antigens. Most TCR sequences showed up rarely, but some public TCRs showed up in many donors.

Per germline, CDR1 MGHRA and CDR2 YSYEKL. The CDR3 covers 18 residues. V was pared by 1 base and J by 0 bases, with 16 bases between. This table comes from immunoSEQ multiplex PCR, and its TCRdb copy is limited to in-frame clones, with some not included. The sample records over 80,000 clones, around 85% being singletons. The roughly 120-subject validation cohort, separate from the approximately 630-subject first cohort, included the donors. The chain employs TRBV4-1 and TRBJ1-5, with D hard to call. The sample was PBMCs. The TCR sequence derives from a man in his late teens or twenties in good health and CMV-seropositive. CDR3 DNA sequence: TGCGCCAGCAGCCAAGGTTTAGGAGGACCGTATAGCAATCAGCCCCAGCATTTT. It translates to CASSQGLGGPYSNQPQHF.